This TCR beta chain was identified during a study of cytomegalovirus exposure and HLA in healthy donors. PCR employed 60 Vbeta and 13 Jbeta primers. Profiling relied on immunoSEQ multiplex PCR, and the TCRdb table lists in-frame clones only, not all of them. The data hold over 150,000 clones, with 77% observed a single time. V dropped 3 bases and J dropped 7 bases, with 13 bases sitting between them. Germline CDR1 reads KGHSH; CDR2 reads LQKENI. CDR3 length: 15 amino acids. Broader study findings: The authors reported that TCR beta sequences could predict HLA-A and HLA-B alleles. These predictions were accurate for most subjects in the first cohort. Associated with cytomegalovirus, according to the listing, were 150 to 200 TCR beta chains.

A word on this clone: Its antigen is not known.

The chain joins TRBV18 to TRBJ1-6; weak D call: TRBD1 (5 bases). Material: PBMCs. This TCR derives from a woman aged 55-70 years in good health and CMV-seropositive. The CDR3 nucleotides are TGTGCCAGCTCACCGGGACTCCAAGGGAATTCACCCCTCCACTTT. Amino acid sequence: CASSPGLQGNSPLHF.